Only one count was recorded for the clone carrying this T cell receptor beta chain. Its specificity is not known. This entry is derived from a study of tumor-infiltrating lymphocytes in primary liver carcinoma. Alongside blood RNA obtained from unsorted whole blood, germline DNA was also extracted. The researchers produced TCR beta cDNA from roughly 500 ng total RNA with a constant-region primer. Nested multiplex PCR, run for three rounds with slightly modified ARM-PCR, yielded TCR beta libraries. Each CDR3 protein is one row after TCRdb ran MiXCR on the multiplex PCR reads. The repertoire holds around 330,000 distinct CDR3 sequences, with 60% to 80% as singletons. Study-wide results and limits: Compared with blood, tumor repertoires held significantly more in their top 250 clones.

Input material: peripheral blood. The sequence derives from a man aged 35-49 years with primary liver carcinoma and hepatitis B virus infection.

The DNA of the CDR3 is TGCGCCAGCAGCTTAAGTGCGCAGGGGGCGGGTAATGAGCAGTTCTTC. Its translation: CASSLSAQGAGNEQFF. The chain couples TRBV5-1 to TRBJ2-1; 8 positions match TRBD1. J lost 7 bases, V lost 2 bases, and 11 bases had no gene match. Germline CDR1 and CDR2: SGHRS and YFSETQ. This CDR3 is 16 amino acids long.